This T cell receptor beta chain emerged from a study of blood T cell repertoires in COVID-19. As for the study in general: The analysed material was cDNA or gDNA that came from T cells, B-cell-depleted T cells, or PBMCs.

Authors' analysis steps: Scientists estimated how many nucleated cells there were by amplifying reference gene primers. Here immunoSEQ multiplex PCR was the method, and the copy in TCRdb shows in-frame clones only, minus some. Clonal size and the V and J genes are those of that table, whereas D and trimming came from the DNA. The sample consists of 90,000 to 100,000 clones, under 90% of them appearing once. The ends lost 1 base at V and 2 bases at J; junction bases unmatched: 0. Germline V gives CDR1 SGHRS, CDR2 YFSETQ. The CDR3 is 15 amino acids. The sequence was obtained from a man aged 60 to 69 with COVID-19, enrolled during active disease. The specimen was peripheral blood. This chain uses TRBV5-1 with TRBJ2-5; 12 bases align to TRBD2. The CDR3 DNA sequence: TGCGCCAGCAGCTTGACTAGCGGGAGGCAAGAGACCCAGTACTTC. Its translation is CASSLTSGRQETQYF.